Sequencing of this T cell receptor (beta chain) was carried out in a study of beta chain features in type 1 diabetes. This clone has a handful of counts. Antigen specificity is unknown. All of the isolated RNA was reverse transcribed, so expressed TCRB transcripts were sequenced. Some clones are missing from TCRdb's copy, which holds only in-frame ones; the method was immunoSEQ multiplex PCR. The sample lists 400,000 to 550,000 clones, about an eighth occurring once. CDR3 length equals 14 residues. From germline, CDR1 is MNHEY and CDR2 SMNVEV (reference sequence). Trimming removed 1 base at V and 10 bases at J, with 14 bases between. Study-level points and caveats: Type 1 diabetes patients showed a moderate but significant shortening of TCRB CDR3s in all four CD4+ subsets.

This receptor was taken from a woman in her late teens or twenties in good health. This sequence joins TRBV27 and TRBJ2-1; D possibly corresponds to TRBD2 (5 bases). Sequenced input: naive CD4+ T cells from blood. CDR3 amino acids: CASSLYLGGYEQFF. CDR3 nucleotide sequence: TGTGCCAGCAGTTTATATTTAGGAGGCTACGAGCAGTTCTTC.